The TCR beta chain under discussion was sequenced for a study of blood T cell repertoires in COVID-19 (dated by TCRdb to about 2020). Describing the broader study: Recovered participants in ImmuneRACE Cohort 3 were defined as having two consecutive negative NP/OP PCR tests, clearance from a healthcare professional, or resolution of symptoms. Samples covering the acute and convalescent phases of COVID-19 were provided by collaborators in the United States, Italy and Spain. The material from the prospective study consisted of cDNA or gDNA derived from T cells, B-cell-depleted T cells, or PBMCs. Subjects who had been exposed to COVID-19, were actively infected with it, or had recovered from it provided the deeply sampled blood TCRbeta repertoires that made up the dataset. A freely available public database, intended as a resource for researchers studying the immune response to SARS-CoV-2, is where the repertoires were released. Samples came from the ongoing ImmuneRACE study (first 160 participants) plus 1,254 subjects from 6 global collaborators. A de-identified subject ID, COVID-19 status, age in years and sex were almost always included in the sample metadata. Where available, HLA class I and class II types were taken from metadata supplied by the sample provider and were not determined by assay-based typing. Overall study outcomes, separate from this receptor: The quantity of clinical and demographic metadata differed by source and by participant and was supplied without curation.

TCRbeta CDR3 regions were amplified from genomic DNA using the immunoSEQ Assay, a bias-controlled multiplex PCR. The published analysis was carried out like this. Within the assay, amplification of reference gene primers was used to estimate how many nucleated cells each sample contained. To quantify the absolute abundance of each unique TCRbeta CDR3 rearrangement, sequence reads were collapsed and filtered. Productive Simpson clonality was computed per sample as the square root of Simpson's diversity index over productive rearrangements. TCRdb stores this immuneACCESS table with in-frame sequences only. Part of the clones is absent; in the studies checked, under half of the shortfall reflects unresolved V genes, and no reason is known for the rest. For V, J and clone size, that table is used; D and trimming come from the DNA. A total of roughly 230,000 clones appear in this sample, around 87% of them only once. Of the sample, about 7% is held by the ten largest clones.

In the prospective study, participants were roughly 18 to 100 years old, resided in 25 or so geographic areas of the United States, and were enrolled through a virtual design. To assign participants to cohorts, the prospective study relied on clinical history that participants themselves reported in a screening survey and a study questionnaire. Each participant in the prospective study had whole blood, serum and a nasopharyngeal or oropharyngeal swab collected by mobile phlebotomists. Over a roughly 2-month period, participants in the prospective study had the option of providing additional blood draws and questionnaires. Prospective study blood samples were shipped either frozen or at room temperature before DNA extraction. A word on this clone: No antigen is known for it. Per-nucleotide qualities are absent, and no much larger clonotype sits a single base away.

The sequence was collected from a man aged 30 to 45 in a cohort exposed to, infected with or recovered from COVID-19 (not recorded which). The sequenced material came from PBMCs or T cells enriched from blood (not recorded which).

The nucleotides are TGTGCCAGCAGTTTTTTTCGCGGGGGCGGAGACACTGAAGCTTTCTTT. It is translated as CASSFFRGGGDTEAFF. Recombination linked TRBV28 to TRBJ1-1, with TRBD1 perhaps the D gene, on 6 matching bases. Trimming takes 3 bases from V and 3 bases from J, and the germline ends sit 17 bases apart. According to the germline V gene, CDR1 reads MDHEN and CDR2 reads SYDVKM. Measured from the cysteine to the phenylalanine, the CDR3 is 16 residues long. Kept here is only the CDR3 DNA, which spans 48 bases and is read in frame from base 1. Supplemented by the reference TRBV28 and TRBJ1-1 proteins around the CDR3, the complete variable domain is DVKVTQSSRYLVKRTGEKVFLECVQDMDHENMFWYRQDPGLGLRLIYFSYDVKMKEKGDIPEGYSVSREKKERFSLILESASTNQTSMYLCASSFFRGGGDTEAFFGQGTRLTVV.